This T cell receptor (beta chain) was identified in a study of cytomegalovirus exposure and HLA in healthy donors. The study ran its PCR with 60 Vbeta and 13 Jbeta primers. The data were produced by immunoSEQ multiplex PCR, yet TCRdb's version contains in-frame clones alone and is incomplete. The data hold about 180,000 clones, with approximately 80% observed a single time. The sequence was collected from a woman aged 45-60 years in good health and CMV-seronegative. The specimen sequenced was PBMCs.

The CDR3 loop reads CAGSWGGLETQYF. As DNA, the CDR3 is TGTGCTGGGAGTTGGGGGGGTCTCGAGACCCAGTACTTC. This chain joins TRBV30 and TRBJ2-5, with 7 bases identical to TRBD2. The CDR3 length is 13 residues. CDR1 and CDR2 (germline): GTSNPN, SVGIG (reference sequence).